Below are 18 T cell receptor beta chains sequenced from a single sample in a study of tumor and adjacent non-tumor tissue in lung cancer (dated by TCRdb to between 2017 and 2018). Library construction relied on multiplex PCR. For sequencing, an Illumina HiSeq 2500 was employed. Following protocols modified from ARM-PCR, the researchers constructed TCRbeta libraries through three rounds of nested PCR with primers (Table S4). TCRdb passed the public sequencing reads through fastp at Q25 and MiXCR, retaining productive beta sequences. Every CDR3 protein is listed once, alongside the most common genes and DNA of its rows. This sample gives more than 75,000 distinct CDR3 sequences in total; around 70% of them show up just once. The ten largest clonotypes hold roughly an eighth of the sample. RNA was isolated from bulk, unsorted tissue, and RNA quality was assessed with a NanoDrop ND-1000 and an Agilent 2100.

Sequenced sample: lung tumor tissue. These receptors came from a woman between 65 and 79 years old with non-small cell lung cancer.

This clonotype came up a few times. One end of the junction fails to match germline, which may point to a read error. This rearrangement joins TRBV5-1 to TRBJ1-1; tentative D call: TRBD1 (6 bases). CDR3 length: 14 residues. Germline loops: CDR1 SGHRS, CDR2 YFSETQ. This CDR3 reads CTSSFAGESGEAFF. CDR3 coding DNA: TGCACCAGCAGCTTTGCAGGGGAATCGGGTGAAGCTTTCTTT.

In this sample, this clonotype turned up many times. The chain employs TRBV11-2 and TRBJ2-7, with 11 bases aligning to TRBD2. The ends lost 0 bases at V and 5 bases at J; junction bases unmatched: 6. The CDR3 spans 16 residues. Germline CDR1 reads SGHAT; CDR2 reads FQNNGV. CDR3: CASSLEALAGGHEQYF. CDR3 bases: TGTGCCAGCAGCTTAGAGGCTCTAGCGGGAGGCCACGAGCAGTACTTC.

Comments on this clonotype: No conserved phenylalanine or tryptophan ends this CDR3, so it is likely a read error. The chain links TRBV6-1 to TRBJ2-2; either TRBD1 or TRBD2 may fit D (5 bases each). From germline, CDR1 is MNHNS and CDR2 SASEGT. The CDR3 has 14 amino acids. Here the CDR3 DNA reads TGTGCCAGCAGTTTACAGGCGAACACCGGGGAACTGTTTTTG. It yields the protein CASSLQANTGELFL.

Notes on this clonotype: One end of the junction varies from germline; a read error may be responsible. The J gene is TRBJ2-1, the V gene TRBV20-1, with no clear D. The germline V gene has CDR1 DFQATT and CDR2 SNEGSKA (reference sequence). The CDR3 is 12 residues long. The CDR3 region has the DNA TGCCGTGCTACCCATAAGTACAATGAGCAGTTCTTC. It codes for CRATHKYNEQFF.

This clonotype was seen many times. The chain uses TRBV6-6 and TRBJ2-2; TRBD1 agrees at 10 bases. The ends lost 5 bases at V and 8 bases at J; junction bases unmatched: 11. There are 16 residues in the CDR3. The germline V gene encodes CDR1 MNHNY and CDR2 SVGAGI (reference sequence). The CDR3 here is CASSQGTGEGLGELFF. The CDR3, as DNA: TGTGCCAGCAGTCAGGGGACAGGGGAGGGATTAGGGGAGCTGTTTTTT.

This clonotype was observed many times. This chain links TRBV20-1 with TRBJ2-3, with TRBD2 matching 8 bases. CDR1 is DFQATT, CDR2 SNEGSKA, per germline (reference sequence). The V and J ends lost 3 bases and 0 bases, in that order; junction bases with no gene match: 11. The CDR3 contains 17 residues. CDR3 residues: CSASGGTRGLSTDTQYF. CDR3 in DNA: TGCAGTGCTAGTGGCGGGACTAGAGGCCTTAGCACAGATACGCAGTATTTT.

This clonotype was found once. At one of its ends the junction is not consistent with the germline gene, which may arise from a read error. The V gene is TRBV6-2 or TRBV6-3, the J gene TRBJ2-7; a weak D match, TRBD2 (5 bases). The length of the CDR3 is 18 residues. Germline CDR1 reads MNHEY; CDR2 reads SVGEGT. The CDR3 DNA reads TGTTCCAGCAGCCCGCCCAAGTGGCTAACGGGAACCTCCTACGAGCAGTACTTC. It encodes CSSSPPKWLTGTSYEQYF.

As to this clonotype: Because it lacks the conserved phenylalanine or tryptophan at the end, this CDR3 is likely a read error. CDR3 sequence reads: CASGAPTSQLAEQGTQYL. CDR3 coding DNA: TGTGCCAGCGGGGCTCCCACATCCCAACTAGCGGAACAAGGGACCCAGTACCTC. The genes are TRBV28 and TRBJ2-5; 8 bases fit TRBD2. CDR3 length equals 18 residues. Germline V gene data show CDR1 as MDHEN and CDR2 as SYDVKM.

This clonotype has just a few counts. Possible read error: a much larger clone is one base away. DNA for the CDR3: TGTGCCAGCAGCTCAGCTGCAGGGGTGGGAGGGCCAGAGACCCAGTACTTC. Translating gives CASSSAAGVGGPETQYF. The gene calls are TRBV5-4 and TRBJ2-5; tentative D call: TRBD2 (7 bases). Between the trimmed V and J ends, which lost 3 bases and 4 bases, there was a span of 22 bases. Germline V CDR1 and CDR2: SGHNT, YYREEE (reference sequence). The CDR3 extends over 17 amino acids.

This clonotype was detected many times. The rearrangement joins TRBV6-5 to TRBJ2-1; D might be TRBD1 (5 bases). This CDR3 region has 15 residues. V gave up 2 bases and J gave up 9 bases, with 17 bases separating them. Germline V CDR1 and CDR2: MNHEY, SVGAGI. The CDR3 sequence is CASSYGAGFFGEQFF. The CDR3 bases are TGTGCCAGCAGTTACGGGGCCGGCTTCTTCGGTGAGCAGTTCTTC.

This clonotype showed up many times. V usage is TRBV30 and J usage is TRBJ2-6, with D hard to call. The V gene's germline CDR1 is GTSNPN and CDR2 SVGIG (reference sequence). The CDR3 has 14 residues. The germline V and J ends were trimmed by 4 bases and 1 base, with 8 bases remaining between them. The chain's CDR3 is CAWMGGSGANVLTF. CDR3 sequence (DNA): TGTGCCTGGATGGGCGGATCTGGGGCCAACGTCCTGACTTTC.

Worth noting for this clonotype: This CDR3 is missing its conserved last phenylalanine or tryptophan, likely due to a read error. This chain joins TRBV4-1 and TRBJ1-2, with TRBD1 identical over 7 bases. CDR3 length: 16 residues. From germline, CDR1 is MGHRA and CDR2 YSYEKL. The CDR3 loop reads CASNQEFGGTDYGYTI. In DNA form, the CDR3 reads TGCGCCAGCAACCAAGAATTTGGGGGGACAGATTATGGCTACACCATC.

With respect to this clonotype: At one boundary the junction diverges from the germline segment, which might be a read error. The chain uses TRBV28 and TRBJ1-4, with D perhaps matching TRBD1 (6 bases). The germline CDR1 and CDR2 sequences are MDHEN and SYDVKM. This CDR3 contains 16 residues. The CDR3 here is CASSLRGALANEKLCF. The CDR3 nucleotides are TGTGCCAGTAGTTTACGGGGGGCGTTGGCTAATGAAAAACTGTGTTTT.

Points on this clonotype: Because it lacks the conserved phenylalanine or tryptophan at the end, this CDR3 is likely a read error. The J gene is TRBJ2-3, the V gene TRBV29-1, with TRBD1 matching over 8 bases. Germline V CDR1 and CDR2: SQVTM, ANQGSEA. This CDR3 has 16 amino acids. CDR3 sequence (DNA): TGCAGCGTTGGAGACACCGGGACAGGCCCCCCAGATAGGCAGTATTAT. This sequence encodes CSVGDTGTGPPDRQYY.

In regard to this clonotype: Likely a read error: the CDR3 ends without its conserved phenylalanine or tryptophan. The DNA is left out, because the CDR3 cannot be placed on it with certainty; the CDR3 is given as TCRdb lists it. This chain links TRBV6-2 or TRBV6-3 with TRBJ2-7. The CDR3 length is 14 residues, termini included. Germline CDR1 reads MNHEY; CDR2 reads SVGEGT. The CDR3 spells CASRDGQNYYEGYL.

Points on this clonotype: Being one base from a much bigger clone, this may be a read error. The V and J genes are TRBV28 and TRBJ2-3; D uncertain. V lost 11 bases and J lost 6, with 9 bases in between. The length of the CDR3 is 10 residues. Germline assignment: CDR1 MDHEN and CDR2 SYDVKM. CDR3 coding DNA: TGTGCCTCGCTGGGTGATACGCAGTATTTT. It is translated as CASLGDTQYF.

Details on this clonotype: The CDR3 does not close with the conserved phenylalanine or tryptophan, likely indicating a read error. The chain combines TRBV10-2 with TRBJ2-7; a weak D match, TRBD2 (6 bases). This CDR3 spans 11 amino acids. Germline values: CDR1 WSHSY, CDR2 SAAADI. The CDR3 protein is CASGRRDGQYI. CDR3 bases: TGCGCGAGCGGAAGGAGGGACGGGCAGTACATC.

A single count supports this clonotype. V gene TRBV6-5 combines with J gene TRBJ2-7; D is unresolved. The V end lost 0 bases, the J end lost 2 bases, and 11 bases lay between the germline ends. The CDR3 runs 15 residues. Germline CDR1 and CDR2: MNHEY and SVGAGI. The CDR3 bases are TGTGCCAGCAGTTACTCAACAGTCACAACCTACGAGCAGTACTTC. It is translated as CASSYSTVTTYEQYF.